These 15 T cell receptor beta chains were all obtained from the same sample, sequenced in a study of graft-versus-host responses after intestinal transplantation. No antigen has been assigned to these receptors. TCRdb's table, derived via immunoSEQ multiplex PCR, lists solely in-frame clones and lacks some. The sample lists about 59,000 clones, 90% to 95% occurring once. Here the sequenced sample was unstimulated CD4+ T cells sorted from spleen or lymph node cells, taken before transplant. These receptors originate from a human donor who was the organ donor for an intestinal transplant.

The chain is built from TRBV2 and TRBJ1-2; D gene unclear. The CDR3 extends over 13 amino acids. Per the germline V gene, CDR1 is SNHLY and CDR2 is FYNNEI. Trimming took 1 base from V and 4 from J, leaving 7 bases between them. CDR3 residues: CASSEDGFYGYTF. The CDR3 nucleotides are TGTGCCAGCAGTGAAGATGGGTTCTATGGCTACACCTTC.

V usage is TRBV5-6 and J usage is TRBJ1-2, with TRBD1 as a possible D gene (5 bases). This CDR3 region has 15 residues. V was pared by 4 bases and J by 8 bases, with 21 bases between. In germline, CDR1 is SGHDT, CDR2 YYEEEE. CDR3 protein: CASSRIGEGSGGYTF. In DNA form, the CDR3 reads TGTGCCAGCAGCCGAATCGGGGAGGGGAGCGGAGGCTACACCTTC.

The chain links TRBV19 to TRBJ2-5; 7 bases map to TRBD1. V gave up 3 bases and J gave up 2 bases; unmatched junction bases: 3. The germline gives CDR1 LNHDA, CDR2 SQIVND (reference sequence). The CDR3 is made up of 14 amino acids. CDR3 nucleotide sequence: TGTGCCAGTAGTATGGACAGGTATCAAGAGACCCAGTACTTC. Its protein is CASSMDRYQETQYF. The whole variable domain, filled in from reference TRBV19 and TRBJ2-5, reads DGGITQSPKYLFRKEGQNVTLSCEQNLNHDAMYWYRQDPGQGLRLIYYSQIVNDFQKGDIAEGYSVSREKKESFPLTVTSAQKNPTAFYLCASSMDRYQETQYFGPGTRLLVL.

The rearrangement uses TRBV12-5 and TRBJ2-2; 11 nucleotides agree with TRBD1. The length of the CDR3 is 18 residues. CDR1 is LGHNT and CDR2 is FRNRAP in the germline V gene. V dropped 6 bases and J dropped 7; count of bases not matched to a gene: 16. The CDR3 bases are TGTGCTAGTGGCGGACAGTGGACAGGGGGCGCTGGTGGCGGGGAGCTGTTTTTT. It codes for CASGGQWTGGAGGGELFF. Combining the CDR3 with reference TRBV12-5 and TRBJ2-2 gives the whole variable domain DARVTQTPRHKVTEMGQEVTMRCQPILGHNTVFWYRQTMMQGLELLAYFRNRAPLDDSGMPKDRFSAEMPDATLATLKIQPSEPRDSAVYFCASGGQWTGGAGGGELFFGEGSRLTVL.

The genes are TRBV7-6 and TRBJ1-6; TRBD1 might be the D (6 bases). The germline V gene has CDR1 SGHVS and CDR2 FNYEAQ. This CDR3 contains 17 residues. V was cut by 2 bases and J by 7 bases, with 18 bases left in between. CDR3 nucleotide sequence: TGTGCCAGCAGCTTAAATCCCACCGGGACACCGAATTCACCCCTCCACTTT. It encodes CASSLNPTGTPNSPLHF.

The CDR3 is CASSGYSNQPQHF. The CDR3 DNA is TGTGCCAGCAGTGGTTATAGCAATCAGCCCCAGCATTTT. This sequence joins TRBV2 and TRBJ1-5; no definite D call. The CDR3 runs to 13 residues. CDR1 is SNHLY and CDR2 is FYNNEI in the germline V gene. V was pared by 4 bases and J by 0 bases, with 4 bases between.

The chain uses TRBV6-1 and TRBJ2-1, with D possibly called TRBD1 or TRBD2 (5 bases each). Germline V gene data show CDR1 as MNHNS and CDR2 as SASEGT. Trimming removed 4 bases at V and 1 base at J, with 5 bases between. The CDR3 is 13 residues long. In nucleotides, the CDR3 is TGTGCCAGCAGTGGGGGGTCCTACAATGAGCAGTTCTTC. It codes for CASSGGSYNEQFF.

The rearrangement joins TRBV7-9 to TRBJ2-4; TRBD2 agrees at 12 bases. The CDR3 totals 17 residues. From germline, CDR1 is SEHNR and CDR2 FQNEAQ (reference sequence). Trimming at V came to 5 bases and at J to 7 bases, leaving 12 bases not matched to a gene. CDR3 sequence: CASSPASRLAGDNIQYF. The CDR3 DNA follows: TGTGCCAGCAGCCCTGCATCGAGACTAGCGGGGGATAACATTCAGTACTTC.

The rearrangement joins TRBV7-2 to TRBJ2-7; TRBD1 agrees at 11 bases. This CDR3 has 14 amino acids. Germline V CDR1 and CDR2: SGHTA, FQGNSA. V lost 4 bases and J lost 3; bases outside the gene matches: 2. The CDR3 spells CASSSGTGGYEQYF. The DNA for the CDR3 is TGTGCCAGCAGCTCCGGGACAGGGGGCTACGAGCAGTACTTC.

CDR3 sequence: CASSRDKGNSPLHF. DNA for the CDR3: TGCGCCAGCAGCCGGGACAAGGGAAATTCACCCCTCCACTTT. V and J are TRBV4-3 and TRBJ1-6; D might be TRBD1 (6 bases). Trimming took 4 bases from V and 7 from J, leaving 11 bases between them. This CDR3 spans 14 amino acids. The germline V gene encodes CDR1 LGHNA and CDR2 YSLEER.

The V call is TRBV20-1, the J call TRBJ2-5; D not resolved. The CDR3 is made up of 11 amino acids. Trimming left V 2 bases short and J 3 bases short, with 4 bases between. From germline, CDR1 is DFQATT and CDR2 SNEGSKA (reference sequence). As DNA, the CDR3 is TGCAGTGCTAGACTGAAAGAGACCCAGTACTTC. Its translation: CSARLKETQYF.

The CDR3: CASNTGDSSYNEQFF. Written as DNA, the CDR3 is TGCGCCAGCAACACAGGGGATTCCTCCTACAATGAGCAGTTCTTC. This chain joins TRBV5-1 and TRBJ2-1, with TRBD1 matching 7 bases. With 6 bases clipped from V and 0 bases from J, the junction kept 6 bases outside the gene matches. The CDR3 covers 15 residues. Germline V CDR1 and CDR2: SGHRS, YFSETQ.

A remark on this clone: Additional DNA sequences in this sample encode the identical CDR3. The chain is built from TRBV21-1 and TRBJ2-7; the D segment call TRBD2 is taken from the table without a DNA check. TRBV21-1 is given as a pseudogene. The CDR3 has 17 residues. Here the CDR3 DNA reads TGTGCCAGCAGCAAATCTGGTGGGAGCACCGCGGCCTACGAGCAGTACTTC. Its translation is CASSKSGGSTAAYEQYF.

The chain links TRBV5-4 to TRBJ2-3, with no clear D. This CDR3 has 13 amino acids. V was trimmed by 1 base and J by 0 bases, leaving 3 bases between them. Germline V gene lookup returns CDR1 SGHNT and CDR2 YYREEE (reference sequence). CDR3 nucleotides: TGTGCCAGCAGCTTGACTAGCACAGATACGCAGTATTTT. Encoded protein: CASSLTSTDTQYF.

The rearrangement links TRBV11-2 to TRBJ2-7, with D hard to call. This CDR3 is built from 14 residues. Germline V lookup: CDR1 SGHAT, CDR2 FQNNGV. V dropped 1 base and J dropped 6 bases, with 13 bases sitting between them. CDR3 coding DNA: TGTGCCAGCAGCTTAGGGCTAGAAACCGTCGAGCAGTACTTC. Protein: CASSLGLETVEQYF.